What follows are 30 T cell receptor beta chains derived from one specimen sequenced in a study of OX40 agonist ivuxolimab in advanced cancers. Profiling relied on immunoSEQ multiplex PCR, and the TCRdb table lists in-frame clones only, not all of them. This repertoire shows over 100,000 clones, roughly nine tenths found once; its top ten account for roughly 0.99%. The starting material was CD4+ or CD8+ T cells sorted from blood, obtained in a trial of the OX40 agonist ivuxolimab. All receptors derive from an adult with an advanced solid tumor such as melanoma, head and neck, liver or kidney cancer.

The chain joins TRBV6-5 to TRBJ2-7, with 13 positions matching TRBD2. Germline values: CDR1 MNHEY, CDR2 SVGAGI. Trimming took 10 bases from V and 8 from J; bases not matched to a gene: 8. The CDR3 loop spans 13 amino acids. The CDR3 DNA sequence: TGTGCCATCGGGACTAGCGGGAATCTGCAGCAGTACTTC. It encodes CAIGTSGNLQQYF.

The chain joins TRBV18 to TRBJ1-1, with TRBD1 as a possible D gene (6 bases). In germline, CDR1 is KGHSH, CDR2 LQKENI. This CDR3 comprises 14 residues. V was clipped by 0 bases and J by 5 bases, with 10 bases between them. The DNA for the CDR3 is TGTGCCAGCTCACCACCGGGGGCGCGAACTGAAGCTTTCTTT. It translates to CASSPPGARTEAFF.

V usage is TRBV2 and J usage is TRBJ2-3; D may be TRBD1 or TRBD2 (5 bases each). This CDR3 has 15 amino acids. Germline V gives CDR1 SNHLY, CDR2 FYNNEI. Trimming pared 5 bases from V and 5 bases from J, leaving 17 bases between. This chain's CDR3 is CASSPSQGAGDTQYF. For the CDR3, the DNA is TGTGCCAGCAGTCCCTCCCAAGGGGCGGGAGATACGCAGTATTTT.

The rearrangement links TRBV27 to TRBJ1-2, with D uncertain. Germline V CDR1 and CDR2: MNHEY, SMNVEV (reference sequence). The CDR3 runs to 14 residues. The V gene lost 5 bases and the J gene lost 4 bases, with 14 bases spanning the gap. CDR3 protein: CASSNFGEGYGYTF. CDR3 nucleotides: TGTGCCAGCAGTAATTTCGGGGAAGGCTATGGCTACACCTTC.

The chain combines TRBV9 with TRBJ1-1; D call uncertain. Looked up from germline, CDR1 is SGDLS and CDR2 is YYNGEE. Trimming shortened V by 4 bases and J by 7 bases, and 20 bases separated the two germline ends. This CDR3 has 15 amino acids. In DNA, the CDR3 is TGTGCCAGCAGCTCGGAATACGGACGGACGTATGAAGCTTTCTTT. This gives the protein CASSSEYGRTYEAFF.

The chain joins TRBV7-2 to TRBJ1-3; no clear D gene. This CDR3 has 15 amino acids. Germline-derived CDR1 and CDR2 are SGHTA and FQGNSA. V was clipped by 2 bases and J by 2 bases, with 10 bases between them. Here the CDR3 reads CASSLRAAPGNTIYF. CDR3 in DNA: TGTGCCAGCAGCTTACGGGCTGCTCCTGGAAACACCATATATTTT.

This clone has only one observation. This chain uses TRBV9 with TRBJ2-1, with D possibly TRBD1 on 5 matching bases. The ends were cut back, 4 bases at V and 8 bases at J, with 13 bases in the middle. The CDR3 contains 13 residues. In germline, CDR1 is SGDLS, CDR2 YYNGEE. CDR3 DNA: TGTGCCAGCAGCCCGCCAAGGGGCTATGAGCAGTTCTTC. Translating gives CASSPPRGYEQFF.

The V gene is TRBV5-6, the J gene TRBJ1-2; the D is unclear. Looked up from germline, CDR1 is SGHDT and CDR2 is YYEEEE. Trimming left V 1 base short and J 7 bases short, with 8 bases between. The CDR3 contains 12 residues. CDR3 coding DNA: TGTGCCAGCAGCTTGATTTTAGGTGGCTACACCTTC. As protein: CASSLILGGYTF. Supplemented by reference TRBV5-6 and TRBJ1-2, the full variable domain reads DAGVTQSPTHLIKTRGQQVTLRCSPKSGHDTVSWYQQALGQGPQFIFQYYEEEERQRGNFPDRFSGHQFPNYSSELNVNALLLGDSALYLCASSLILGGYTFGSGTRLTVV.

V is TRBV7-2 and J is TRBJ2-1; D ambiguous. CDR3 length: 13 residues. Germline CDR1 is SGHTA and CDR2 is FQGNSA. Trimming cost V 5 bases and J 8 bases, with 13 bases left between them. The CDR3 protein is CASSLRTRDEQFF. CDR3 coding DNA: TGTGCCAGCAGCCTAAGGACCCGGGATGAGCAGTTCTTC. Supplemented by reference TRBV7-2 and TRBJ2-1, the full variable domain reads GAGVSQSPSNKVTEKGKDVELRCDPISGHTALYWYRQSLGQGLEFLIYFQGNSAPDKSGLPSDRFSAERTGGSVSTLTIQRTQQEDSAVYLCASSLRTRDEQFFGPGTRLTVL.

The V call is TRBV9, the J call TRBJ2-3; maybe TRBD2 (5 bases). The germline CDR1 and CDR2 sequences are SGDLS and YYNGEE. The V end was cut by 0 bases, the J end by 0 bases, with 8 bases between. CDR3 length: 15 amino acids. CDR3 sequence: CASSVGGLSTDTQYF. Here the CDR3 DNA reads TGTGCCAGCAGCGTAGGCGGACTTAGCACAGATACGCAGTATTTT. The complete variable domain, with remaining parts taken from reference TRBV9 and TRBJ2-3, reads DSGVTQTPKHLITATGQRVTLRCSPRSGDLSVYWYQQSLDQGLQFLIQYYNGEERAKGNILERFSAQQFPDLHSELNLSSLELGDSALYFCASSVGGLSTDTQYFGPGTRLTVL.

J is TRBJ2-7 and V is TRBV6-5, with D possibly matching TRBD2 (6 bases). With 6 bases removed from V and 4 bases from J, the gap between germline ends came to 13 bases. The germline CDR1 and CDR2 sequences are MNHEY and SVGAGI. The CDR3 has 13 residues. The CDR3 nucleotides read TGTGCCAGCAGAAAAGGAGGGTCGTACGAGCAGTACTTC. This encodes CASRKGGSYEQYF.

Regarding this clone: This same CDR3 is encoded by further DNA sequences in the sample. The gene calls are TRBV28 and TRBJ1-4; D gene uncertain. Between the trimmed V and J ends, which lost 3 bases and 4 bases, there was a span of 9 bases. Germline V gene data show CDR1 as MDHEN and CDR2 as SYDVKM. The CDR3 runs to 14 residues. The CDR3 loop is CASSFGQSNEKLFF. For the CDR3, the DNA is TGTGCCAGCAGTTTCGGGCAGAGTAATGAAAAACTGTTTTTT.

The chain recombines TRBV29-1 with TRBJ2-3, with D possibly matching TRBD2 (5 bases). The CDR3 is 15 residues long. Per the germline V gene, CDR1 is SQVTM and CDR2 is ANQGSEA. V was pared by 3 bases and J by 3 bases, with 16 bases between. CDR3 bases: TGCAGCGTTGATATGAGGGTGCATGCTACAGATACGCAGTATTTT. This gives the protein CSVDMRVHATDTQYF.

V gene TRBV14 combines with J gene TRBJ1-1; no clear D gene. The CDR3 contains 18 residues. Trimming removed 3 bases at V and 3 bases at J, with 23 bases between. Germline values: CDR1 SGHDN, CDR2 FVKESK. CDR3 residues: CASSHATAFRGKDTEAFF. For the CDR3, the DNA is TGTGCCAGCAGCCACGCCACAGCCTTTCGGGGAAAAGACACTGAAGCTTTCTTT.

The chain combines TRBV6-7 with TRBJ2-6; no firm D call. TRBV6-7 is an ORF, with its function uncertain. The CDR3 has 18 amino acids. Trimming took off 5 bases at V and 6 bases at J, with 23 bases between the two ends. This CDR3 reads CASSPCGRITSLANVLTF. CDR3 nucleotide sequence: TGTGCCAGCAGTCCTTGTGGGCGTATTACAAGTCTGGCCAACGTCCTGACTTTC.

J is TRBJ2-5 and V is TRBV9; the D gene is possibly TRBD1 (6 bases). Trimming left V 0 bases short and J 5 bases short, with 8 bases between. Germline CDR1 and CDR2: SGDLS and YYNGEE. There are 13 residues in the CDR3. Here the CDR3 reads CASSVAGVETQYF. In DNA form, the CDR3 reads TGTGCCAGCAGCGTAGCAGGGGTGGAGACCCAGTACTTC.

V and J are TRBV11-3 and TRBJ2-1; 9 bases are a match to TRBD2. The CDR3 consists of 17 residues. After removal of 1 base from V and 6 bases from J, the junction contained 10 bases not matched to a gene. CDR1 SGHNT and CDR2 YENEEA come from the germline V gene. The CDR3 sequence: CASSLGRGLAGRNEQFF. In DNA, the CDR3 is TGTGCCAGCAGCTTAGGGCGGGGGCTAGCGGGGCGCAATGAGCAGTTCTTC.

CDR3 sequence: CASSFASGYEQYF. The CDR3 coding sequence is TGTGCCAGCAGCTTCGCTAGCGGCTACGAGCAGTACTTC. This sequence joins TRBV5-6 and TRBJ2-7, with 7 bases fitting TRBD2. The length of the CDR3 is 13 residues. Germline V CDR1 and CDR2: SGHDT, YYEEEE. With V trimmed by 2 bases and J by 3 bases, 2 bases remained unmatched.

The genes are TRBV6-5 and TRBJ1-1, with D uncertain. The V gene lost 10 bases and the J gene lost 7 bases, with 13 bases spanning the gap. Per germline, CDR1 MNHEY and CDR2 SVGAGI. CDR3 length: 11 amino acids. CDR3 protein: CATYTLFEAFF. DNA for the CDR3: TGTGCCACCTACACCCTGTTTGAAGCTTTCTTT.

The chain uses TRBV28 and TRBJ2-7; 11 positions match TRBD2. V trimming: 6 bases; J trimming: 0 bases; junction bases outside the gene matches: 4. Per the germline V gene, CDR1 is MDHEN and CDR2 is SYDVKM. CDR3 length: 15 amino acids. The CDR3 loop reads CASRSSGRSSYEQYF. DNA of the CDR3: TGTGCCAGCAGGTCTAGCGGGAGGAGCTCCTACGAGCAGTACTTC.

This chain connects TRBV28 to TRBJ1-5; TRBD1 is a possible D gene (5 bases). Trimming cost V 2 bases and J 11 bases, with 7 bases left between them. The V gene's germline CDR1 is MDHEN and CDR2 SYDVKM. The CDR3 spans 11 residues. This CDR3 reads CASSLRGAQHF. In DNA form, the CDR3 reads TGTGCCAGCAGTTTAAGAGGGGCCCAGCATTTT.

The chain carries TRBV6-4 and TRBJ2-3, with a weak D call TRBD1 (6 bases). V lost 6 bases and J 1 base, leaving 8 bases between the germline ends. The CDR3 is 13 amino acids. Germline CDR1 and CDR2: MRHNA and SNTAGT. CDR3 sequence (DNA): TGTGCCAGCAGGAGACAGGGCACAGATACGCAGTATTTT. It yields the protein CASRRQGTDTQYF.

In this sample, this clone turned up once. This rearrangement joins TRBV4-1 to TRBJ2-2; possibly TRBD1 or TRBD2 for D (5 bases each). The CDR3 length is 16 residues. In germline, CDR1 is MGHRA, CDR2 YSYEKL. The V end was cut by 0 bases, the J end by 3 bases, with 11 bases between. CDR3 sequence (DNA): TGCGCCAGCAGCCAAGAGATGGGGCGGGACACCGGGGAGCTGTTTTTT. This sequence encodes CASSQEMGRDTGELFF.

The rearrangement joins TRBV5-8 to TRBJ1-2; D perhaps matches TRBD1 (6 bases). The CDR3 covers 15 residues. Trimming cost V 4 bases and J 6 bases, with 19 bases left between them. Germline CDR1 reads SGHTS; CDR2 reads YDEGEE. Written as DNA, the CDR3 is TGTGCCAGCAGCCAAGAACACAGGGTGAAGAATGGCTACACCTTC. It translates to CASSQEHRVKNGYTF.

This clone was seen once. The rearrangement joins TRBV7-2 to TRBJ1-6; D unclear. CDR3 length equals 15 residues. Trimming cost V 3 bases and J 5 bases, with 11 bases left between them. CDR1 SGHTA and CDR2 FQGNSA come from the germline V gene. The CDR3 region is CASSFLTANNSPLHF. The CDR3 DNA sequence: TGTGCCAGCAGCTTCTTGACGGCGAATAATTCACCCCTCCACTTT.

This chain links TRBV2 with TRBJ1-1; D remains ambiguous. The V end lost 2 bases, the J end lost 0 bases, and 10 bases lay between the germline ends. Germline V CDR1 and CDR2: SNHLY, FYNNEI. The CDR3 loop spans 15 amino acids. CDR3 loop: CASSENVGVNTEAFF. The CDR3 DNA is TGTGCCAGCAGTGAAAATGTTGGTGTGAACACTGAAGCTTTCTTT.

Details on this clone: Other nucleotide sequences from this sample produce the same CDR3. The chain employs TRBV5-1 and TRBJ2-1, with D perhaps TRBD2 (6 bases). The CDR3 totals 15 residues. Germline CDR1 and CDR2: SGHRS and YFSETQ. The V end lost 1 base, the J end lost 0 bases, and 8 bases lay between the germline ends. CDR3 coding DNA: TGCGCCAGCAGCTTGACTAGCAGCTCCTACAATGAGCAGTTCTTC. This translates into CASSLTSSSYNEQFF.

Here the CDR3 DNA reads TGTGCCAGCAGCGGAGGGACTTCTAGCTCCTACGAGCAGTACTTC. Translating gives CASSGGTSSSYEQYF. This chain uses TRBV6-1 with TRBJ2-7; D is perhaps TRBD2 (6 bases). V shed 6 bases and J shed 0 bases, with 15 bases lying between them. CDR1 MNHNS and CDR2 SASEGT come from the germline V gene. The CDR3 is 15 amino acids.

The gene calls are TRBV19 and TRBJ1-4, with no clear D. Trimming removed 7 bases from V and 0 bases from J, with 15 bases in between. The CDR3 has 16 residues. Germline lookup yields CDR1 LNHDA and CDR2 SQIVND (reference sequence). The CDR3 nucleotides are TGTGCCAGTAACTCCCGCCCGCAAGCAACTAATGAAAAACTGTTTTTT. Amino acids: CASNSRPQATNEKLFF. Full variable domain (rest looked up from reference TRBV19 and TRBJ1-4): DGGITQSPKYLFRKEGQNVTLSCEQNLNHDAMYWYRQDPGQGLRLIYYSQIVNDFQKGDIAEGYSVSREKKESFPLTVTSAQKNPTAFYLCASNSRPQATNEKLFFGSGTQLSVL.

V gene TRBV4-3 combines with J gene TRBJ2-3, with D unclear. Trimming took 1 base from V and 0 from J, leaving 5 bases between them. Germline CDR1 reads LGHNA; CDR2 reads YSLEER. This CDR3 spans 14 amino acids. CDR3 sequence reads: CASSQVPSTDTQYF. CDR3 DNA: TGCGCCAGCAGCCAAGTCCCAAGCACAGATACGCAGTATTTT.